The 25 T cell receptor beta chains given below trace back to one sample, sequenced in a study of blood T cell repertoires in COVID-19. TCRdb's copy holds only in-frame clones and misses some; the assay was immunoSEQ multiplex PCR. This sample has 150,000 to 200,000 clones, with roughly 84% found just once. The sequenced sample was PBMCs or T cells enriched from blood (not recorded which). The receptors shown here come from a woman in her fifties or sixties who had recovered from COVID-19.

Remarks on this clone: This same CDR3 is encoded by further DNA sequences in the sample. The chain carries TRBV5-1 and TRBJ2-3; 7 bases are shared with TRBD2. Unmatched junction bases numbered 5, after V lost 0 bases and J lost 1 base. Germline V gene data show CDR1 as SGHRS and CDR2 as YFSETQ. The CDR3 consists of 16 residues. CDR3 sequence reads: CASSLAPLAGTDTQYF. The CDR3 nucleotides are TGCGCCAGCAGCTTGGCCCCCCTAGCGGGCACAGATACGCAGTATTTT.

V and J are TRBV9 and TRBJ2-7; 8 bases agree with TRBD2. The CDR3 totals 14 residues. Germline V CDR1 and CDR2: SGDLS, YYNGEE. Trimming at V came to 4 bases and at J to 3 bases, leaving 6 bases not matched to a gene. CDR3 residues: CASSQSGLDYEQYF. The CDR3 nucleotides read TGTGCCAGCAGCCAATCGGGACTAGACTACGAGCAGTACTTC.

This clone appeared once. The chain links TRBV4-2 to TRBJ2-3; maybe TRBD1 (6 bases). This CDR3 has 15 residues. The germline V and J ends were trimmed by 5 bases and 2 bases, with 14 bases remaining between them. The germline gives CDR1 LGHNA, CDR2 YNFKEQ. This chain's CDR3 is CASSFQTGPTDTQYF. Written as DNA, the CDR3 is TGTGCCAGCAGCTTCCAGACAGGCCCCACAGATACGCAGTATTTT.

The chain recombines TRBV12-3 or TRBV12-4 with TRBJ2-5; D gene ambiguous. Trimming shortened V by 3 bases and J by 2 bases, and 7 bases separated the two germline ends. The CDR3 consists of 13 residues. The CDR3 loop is CASSFTRQETQYF. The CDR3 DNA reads TGTGCCAGCAGTTTCACACGTCAAGAGACCCAGTACTTC.

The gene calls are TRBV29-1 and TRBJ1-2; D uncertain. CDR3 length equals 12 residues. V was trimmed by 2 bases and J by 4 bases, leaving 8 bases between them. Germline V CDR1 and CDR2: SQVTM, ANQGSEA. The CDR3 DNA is TGCAGCGTTGAACTGGGGAGCTATGGCTACACCTTC. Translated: CSVELGSYGYTF.

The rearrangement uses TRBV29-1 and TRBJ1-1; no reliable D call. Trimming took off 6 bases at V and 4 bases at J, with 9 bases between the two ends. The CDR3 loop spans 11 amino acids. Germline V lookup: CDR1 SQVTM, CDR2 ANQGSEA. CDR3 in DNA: TGCAGCGTACGGGCGGGCACTGAAGCTTTCTTT. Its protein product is CSVRAGTEAFF. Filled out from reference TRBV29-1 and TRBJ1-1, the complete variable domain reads SAVISQKPSRDICQRGTSLTIQCQVDSQVTMMFWYRQQPGQSLTLIATANQGSEATYESGFVIDKFPISRPNLTFSTLTVSNMSPEDSSIYLCSVRAGTEAFFGQGTRLTVV.

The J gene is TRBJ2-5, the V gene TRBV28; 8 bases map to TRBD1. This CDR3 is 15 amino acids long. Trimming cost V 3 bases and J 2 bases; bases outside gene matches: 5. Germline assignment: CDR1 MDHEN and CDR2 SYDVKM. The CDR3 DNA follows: TGTGCCAGCAGTTTCTCAGGACAGGGACAAGAGACCCAGTACTTC. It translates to CASSFSGQGQETQYF.

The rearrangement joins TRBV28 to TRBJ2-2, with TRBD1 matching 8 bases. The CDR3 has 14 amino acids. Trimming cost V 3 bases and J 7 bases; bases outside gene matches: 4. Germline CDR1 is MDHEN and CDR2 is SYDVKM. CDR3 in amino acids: CASSLATGVGELFF. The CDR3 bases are TGTGCCAGCAGTTTGGCGACAGGGGTCGGGGAGCTGTTTTTT.

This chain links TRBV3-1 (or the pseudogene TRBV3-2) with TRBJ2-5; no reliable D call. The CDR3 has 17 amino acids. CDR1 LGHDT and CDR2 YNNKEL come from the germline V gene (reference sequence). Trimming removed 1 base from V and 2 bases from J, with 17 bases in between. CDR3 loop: CASSQASVTPRQETQYF. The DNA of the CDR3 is TGTGCCAGCAGCCAAGCCTCGGTCACCCCCAGGCAAGAGACCCAGTACTTC.

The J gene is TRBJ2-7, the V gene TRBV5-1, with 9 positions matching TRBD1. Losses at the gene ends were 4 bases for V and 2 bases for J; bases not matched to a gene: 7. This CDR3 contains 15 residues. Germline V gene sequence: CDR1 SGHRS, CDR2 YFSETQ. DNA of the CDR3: TGCGCCAGCAGCCAGACAGGGGGAAACCCCTACGAGCAGTACTTC. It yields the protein CASSQTGGNPYEQYF.

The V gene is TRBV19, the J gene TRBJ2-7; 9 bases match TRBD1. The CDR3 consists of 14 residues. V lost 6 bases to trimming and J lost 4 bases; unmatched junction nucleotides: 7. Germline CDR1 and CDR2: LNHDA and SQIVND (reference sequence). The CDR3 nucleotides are TGTGCCAGTAGACCCGGACAGGGGAATTACGAGCAGTACTTC. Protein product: CASRPGQGNYEQYF.

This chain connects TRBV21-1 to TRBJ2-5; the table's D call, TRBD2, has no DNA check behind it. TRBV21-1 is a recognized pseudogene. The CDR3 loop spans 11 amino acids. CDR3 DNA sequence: TGTGCCAGCAGCTCGCAAGAGACCCAGTACTTC. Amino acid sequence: CASSSQETQYF.

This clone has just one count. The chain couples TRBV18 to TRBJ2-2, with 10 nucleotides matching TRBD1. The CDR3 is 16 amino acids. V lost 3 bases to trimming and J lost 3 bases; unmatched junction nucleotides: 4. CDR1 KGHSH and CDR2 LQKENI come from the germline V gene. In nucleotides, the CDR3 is TGTGCCAGCTCACCGAGACAGGGGGCAGACACCGGGGAGCTGTTTTTT. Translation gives CASSPRQGADTGELFF.

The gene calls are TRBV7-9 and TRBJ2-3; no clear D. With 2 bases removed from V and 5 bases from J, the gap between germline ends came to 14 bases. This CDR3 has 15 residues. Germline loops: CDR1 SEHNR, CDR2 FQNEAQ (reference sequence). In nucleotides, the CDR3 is TGTGCCAGCAGCTTAATAATGACAACTGGAGATACGCAGTATTTT. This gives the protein CASSLIMTTGDTQYF. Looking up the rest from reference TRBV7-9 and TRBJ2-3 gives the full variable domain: DTGVSQNPRHKITKRGQNVTFRCDPISEHNRLYWYRQTLGQGPEFLTYFQNEAQLEKSRLLSDRFSAERPKGSFSTLEIQRTEQGDSAMYLCASSLIMTTGDTQYFGPGTRLTVL.

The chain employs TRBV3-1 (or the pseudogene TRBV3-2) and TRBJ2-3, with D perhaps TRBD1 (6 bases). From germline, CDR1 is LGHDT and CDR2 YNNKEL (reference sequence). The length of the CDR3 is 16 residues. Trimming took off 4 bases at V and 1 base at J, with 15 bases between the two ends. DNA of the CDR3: TGTGCCAGCAGCCTCGCCGGGACACTTCGCACAGATACGCAGTATTTT. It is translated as CASSLAGTLRTDTQYF.

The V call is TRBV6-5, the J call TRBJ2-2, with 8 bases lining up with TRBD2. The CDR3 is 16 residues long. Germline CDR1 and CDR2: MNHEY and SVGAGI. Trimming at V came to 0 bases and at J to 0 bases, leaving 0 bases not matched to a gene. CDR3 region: CASSYSGLANTGELFF. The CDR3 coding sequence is TGTGCCAGCAGTTACTCGGGACTAGCGAACACCGGGGAGCTGTTTTTT.

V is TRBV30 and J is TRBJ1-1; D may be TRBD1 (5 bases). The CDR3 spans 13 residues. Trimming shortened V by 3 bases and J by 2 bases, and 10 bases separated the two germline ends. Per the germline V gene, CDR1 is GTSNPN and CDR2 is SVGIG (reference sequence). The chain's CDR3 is CAWRPRGNTEAFF. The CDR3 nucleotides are TGTGCCTGGAGGCCAAGGGGTAACACTGAAGCTTTCTTT. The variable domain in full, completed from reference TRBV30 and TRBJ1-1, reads SQTIHQWPATLVQPVGSPLSLECTVEGTSNPNLYWYRQAAGRGLQLLFYSVGIGQISSEVPQNLSASRPQDRQFILSSKKLLLSDSGFYLCAWRPRGNTEAFFGQGTRLTVV.

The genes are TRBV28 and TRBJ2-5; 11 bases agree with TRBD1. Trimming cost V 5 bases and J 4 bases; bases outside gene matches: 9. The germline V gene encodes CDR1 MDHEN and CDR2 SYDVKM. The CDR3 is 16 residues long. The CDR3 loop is CASSTTGTGGGETQYF. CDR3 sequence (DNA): TGTGCCAGCAGTACTACCGGGACAGGGGGAGGAGAGACCCAGTACTTC.

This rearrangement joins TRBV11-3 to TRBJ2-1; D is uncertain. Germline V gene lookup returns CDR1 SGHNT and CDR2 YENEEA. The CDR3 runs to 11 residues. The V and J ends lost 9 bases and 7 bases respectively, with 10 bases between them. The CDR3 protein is CASSKDNEQFF. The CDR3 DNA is TGTGCCAGTAGTAAAGATAATGAGCAGTTCTTC.

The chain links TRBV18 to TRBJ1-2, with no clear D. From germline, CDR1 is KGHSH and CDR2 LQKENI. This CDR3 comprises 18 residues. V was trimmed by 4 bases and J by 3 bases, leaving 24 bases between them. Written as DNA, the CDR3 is TGTGCCAGCTCACTACAACCCCCCCGGGTCATATCATACTATGGCTACACCTTC. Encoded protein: CASSLQPPRVISYYGYTF. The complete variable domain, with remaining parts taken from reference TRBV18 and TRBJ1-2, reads NAGVMQNPRHLVRRRGQEARLRCSPMKGHSHVYWYRQLPEEGLKFMVYLQKENIIDESGMPKERFSAEFPKEGPSILRIQQVVRGDSAAYFCASSLQPPRVISYYGYTFGSGTRLTVV.

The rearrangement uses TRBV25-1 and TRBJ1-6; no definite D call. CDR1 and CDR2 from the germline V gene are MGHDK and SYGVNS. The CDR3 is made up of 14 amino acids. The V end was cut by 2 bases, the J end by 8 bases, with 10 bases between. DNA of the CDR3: TGTGCCAGCAGTGAAGTCCTTCGGGATTCACCCCTCCACTTT. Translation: CASSEVLRDSPLHF.

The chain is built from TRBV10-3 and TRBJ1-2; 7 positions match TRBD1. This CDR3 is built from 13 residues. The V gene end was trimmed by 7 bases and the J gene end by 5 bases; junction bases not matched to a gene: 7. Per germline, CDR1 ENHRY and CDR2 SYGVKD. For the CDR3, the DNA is TGTGCCATCAACGAGGGGGCGCGGTATGGCTACACCTTC. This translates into CAINEGARYGYTF.

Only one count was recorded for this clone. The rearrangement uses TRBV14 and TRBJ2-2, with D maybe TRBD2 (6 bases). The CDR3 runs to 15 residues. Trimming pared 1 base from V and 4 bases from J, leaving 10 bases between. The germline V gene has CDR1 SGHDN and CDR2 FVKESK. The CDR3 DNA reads TGTGCCAGCAGCCAAGTCTTAGCGGCCACCGGGGAGCTGTTTTTT. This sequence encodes CASSQVLAATGELFF.

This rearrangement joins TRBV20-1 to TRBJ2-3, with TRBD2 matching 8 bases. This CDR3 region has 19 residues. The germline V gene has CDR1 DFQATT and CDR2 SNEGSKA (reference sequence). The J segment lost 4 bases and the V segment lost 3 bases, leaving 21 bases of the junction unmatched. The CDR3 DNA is TGCAGTGCTAGTCTCCCCGGGACGGGAGGGCCTCTCCGGGCAGATACGCAGTATTTT. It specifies CSASLPGTGGPLRADTQYF.

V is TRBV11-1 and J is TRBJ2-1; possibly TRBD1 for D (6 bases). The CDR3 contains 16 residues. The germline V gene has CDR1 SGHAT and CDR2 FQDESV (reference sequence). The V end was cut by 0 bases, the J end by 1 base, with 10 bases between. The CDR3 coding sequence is TGTGCCAGCAGCTTAGCCGGGACACTTTCCTACAATGAGCAGTTCTTC. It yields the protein CASSLAGTLSYNEQFF.